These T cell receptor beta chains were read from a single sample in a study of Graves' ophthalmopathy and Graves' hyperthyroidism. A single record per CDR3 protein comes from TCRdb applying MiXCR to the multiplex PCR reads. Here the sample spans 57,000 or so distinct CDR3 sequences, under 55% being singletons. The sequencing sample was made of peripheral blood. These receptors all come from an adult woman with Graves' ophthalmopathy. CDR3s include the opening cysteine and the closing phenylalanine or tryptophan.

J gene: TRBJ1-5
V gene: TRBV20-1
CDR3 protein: CSARDDLRQSNQPQHF

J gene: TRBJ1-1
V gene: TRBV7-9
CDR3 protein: CASSLTELNTEAFF

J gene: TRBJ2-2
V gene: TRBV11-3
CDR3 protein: CASGADRGNTGELFF

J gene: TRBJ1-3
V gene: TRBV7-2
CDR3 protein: CASSLGNSGNTIYF

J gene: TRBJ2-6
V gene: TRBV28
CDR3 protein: CASVGQGAFRANVLTF

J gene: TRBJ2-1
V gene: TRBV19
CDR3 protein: CACSIDGQSYNGQFF

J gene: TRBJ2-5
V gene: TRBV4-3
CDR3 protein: CASSPETGGAETQYF

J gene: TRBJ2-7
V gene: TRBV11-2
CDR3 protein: CASSPPGLNSYEQYF

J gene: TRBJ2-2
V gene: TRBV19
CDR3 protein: CASSTPGELFF

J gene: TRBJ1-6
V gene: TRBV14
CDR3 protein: CASSQERGTPLHF

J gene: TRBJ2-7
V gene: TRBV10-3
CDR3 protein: CAISESGGFEQYF

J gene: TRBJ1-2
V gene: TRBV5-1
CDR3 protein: CASSFMSENSSGYSF

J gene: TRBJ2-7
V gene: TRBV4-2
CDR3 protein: CASSQDYRQDYEQYF

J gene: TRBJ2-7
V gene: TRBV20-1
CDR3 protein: CSARPSGDSYEQYF

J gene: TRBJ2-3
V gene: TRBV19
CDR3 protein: CASSIPGLAGTDTQYF

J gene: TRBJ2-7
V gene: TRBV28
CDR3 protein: CASSQTGWSYEQYF

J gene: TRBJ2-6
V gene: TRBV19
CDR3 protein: CASSIQGATGGANFLTF

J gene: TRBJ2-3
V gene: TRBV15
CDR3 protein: CATSRESLDSTDTQYF

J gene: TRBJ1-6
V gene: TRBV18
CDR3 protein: CASSPPPTANSPLHF

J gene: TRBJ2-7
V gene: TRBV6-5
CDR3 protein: CASSYSRASGRNGQYF

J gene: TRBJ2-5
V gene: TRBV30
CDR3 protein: CAWSRGGLGKGTQYF

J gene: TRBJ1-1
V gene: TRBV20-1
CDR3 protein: CGARMGITGAFF

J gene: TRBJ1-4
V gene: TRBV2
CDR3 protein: CASRVWTGYGEKLFF

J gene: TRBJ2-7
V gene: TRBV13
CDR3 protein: CASSLLRMGASYEQYF

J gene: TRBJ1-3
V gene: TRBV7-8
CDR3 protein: CASSLGGTNTGNTIYF

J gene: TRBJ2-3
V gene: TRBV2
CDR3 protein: CASRGGSTDTQYF

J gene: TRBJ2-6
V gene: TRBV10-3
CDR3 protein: CPSRAETTGANILTF

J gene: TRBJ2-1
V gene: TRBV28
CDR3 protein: CASLWGDEQFF

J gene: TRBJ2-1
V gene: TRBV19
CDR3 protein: CASRKTASSYNEQFF

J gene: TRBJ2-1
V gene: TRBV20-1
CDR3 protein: CSARGPGLAGVSYNEQFF

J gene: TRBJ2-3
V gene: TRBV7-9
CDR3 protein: CASSLDYQNEQYF

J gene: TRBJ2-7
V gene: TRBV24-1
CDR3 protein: CATSSSEEQYF

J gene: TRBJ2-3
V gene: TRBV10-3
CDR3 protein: CAISVGAGSTDTQYF

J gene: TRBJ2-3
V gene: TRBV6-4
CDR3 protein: CASSPSAASNTQYF

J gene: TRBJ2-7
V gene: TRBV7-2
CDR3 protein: CASSLGVSGRNSYEQYF

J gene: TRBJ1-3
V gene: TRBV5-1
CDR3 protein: CASSLPAESSGNTIYF

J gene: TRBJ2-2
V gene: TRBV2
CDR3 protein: CASSRLKGQGSGELFF

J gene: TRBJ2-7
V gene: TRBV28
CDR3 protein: CASSQPAMYEQYF

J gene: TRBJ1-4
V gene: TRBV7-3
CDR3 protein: CASSLMGGHGEKLVF

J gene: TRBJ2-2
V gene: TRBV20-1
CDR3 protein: CSATLAGGTGELFF

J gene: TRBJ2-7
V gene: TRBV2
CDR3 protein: CASRGAGISYEQYF

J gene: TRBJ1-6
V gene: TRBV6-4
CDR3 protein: CASSDCPLHF